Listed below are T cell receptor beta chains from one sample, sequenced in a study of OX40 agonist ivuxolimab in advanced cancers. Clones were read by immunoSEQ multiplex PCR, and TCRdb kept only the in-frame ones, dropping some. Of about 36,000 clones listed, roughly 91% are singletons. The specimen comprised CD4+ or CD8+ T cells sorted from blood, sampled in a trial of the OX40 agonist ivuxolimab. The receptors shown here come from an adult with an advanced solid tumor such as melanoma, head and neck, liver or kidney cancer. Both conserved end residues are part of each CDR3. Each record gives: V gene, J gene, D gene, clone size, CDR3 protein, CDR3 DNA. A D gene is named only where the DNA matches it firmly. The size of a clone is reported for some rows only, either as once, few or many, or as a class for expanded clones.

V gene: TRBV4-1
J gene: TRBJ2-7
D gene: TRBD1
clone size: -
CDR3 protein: CASSQGTGAIYEQYF
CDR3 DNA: TGCGCCAGCAGCCAAGGGACAGGGGCTATCTACGAGCAGTACTTC

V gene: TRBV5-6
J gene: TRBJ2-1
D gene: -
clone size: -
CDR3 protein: CASRGGAHEQFF
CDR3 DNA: TGTGCCAGCAGAGGGGGAGCCCATGAGCAGTTCTTC

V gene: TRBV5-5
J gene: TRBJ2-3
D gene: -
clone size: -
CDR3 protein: CASSLSWGTDTQYF
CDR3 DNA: TGTGCCAGCAGTCTATCCTGGGGCACAGATACGCAGTATTTT

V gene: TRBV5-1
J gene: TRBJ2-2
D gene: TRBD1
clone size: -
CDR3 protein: CASSTLWPGQGAPGELFF
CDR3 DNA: TGCGCCAGCAGCACCCTTTGGCCCGGACAGGGGGCTCCCGGGGAGCTGTTTTTT

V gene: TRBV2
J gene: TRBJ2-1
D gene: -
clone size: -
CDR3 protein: CASSAGTLYNEQFF
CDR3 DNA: TGTGCCAGCAGTGCCGGGACACTTTACAATGAGCAGTTCTTC

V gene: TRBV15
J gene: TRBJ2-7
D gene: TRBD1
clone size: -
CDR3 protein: CATSLWTGAYEQYF
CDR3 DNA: TGTGCCACCAGCCTGTGGACAGGGGCCTACGAGCAGTACTTC

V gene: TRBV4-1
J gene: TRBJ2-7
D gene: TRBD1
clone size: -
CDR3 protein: CASSQGAGGVYEQYF
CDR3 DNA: TGCGCCAGCAGCCAAGGGGCAGGGGGTGTCTACGAGCAGTACTTC

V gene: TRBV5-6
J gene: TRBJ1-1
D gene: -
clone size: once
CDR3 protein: CASSPWGTGTEAFF
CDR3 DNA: TGTGCCAGCAGCCCTTGGGGCACGGGCACTGAAGCTTTCTTT

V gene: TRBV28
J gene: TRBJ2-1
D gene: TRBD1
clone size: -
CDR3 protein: CASSADRHYNEQFF
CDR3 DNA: TGTGCCAGCAGTGCGGACAGGCACTACAATGAGCAGTTCTTC

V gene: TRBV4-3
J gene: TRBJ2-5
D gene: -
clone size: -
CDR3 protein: CASSQDMGPWETQYF
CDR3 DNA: TGCGCCAGCAGCCAAGATATGGGGCCTTGGGAGACCCAGTACTTC

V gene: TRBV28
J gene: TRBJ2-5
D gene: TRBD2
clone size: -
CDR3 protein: CASNALLAGGPGEQYF
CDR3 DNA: TGTGCCAGCAACGCCCTTTTGGCGGGAGGGCCTGGTGAGCAGTACTTC

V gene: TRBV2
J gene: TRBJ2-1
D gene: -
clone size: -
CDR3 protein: CASVGQIYNEQFF
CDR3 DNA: TGTGCCAGCGTCGGACAAATCTACAATGAGCAGTTCTTC

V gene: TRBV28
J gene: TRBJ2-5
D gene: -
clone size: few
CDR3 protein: CASSSEETQYF
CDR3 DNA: TGTGCCAGCAGTTCAGAAGAGACCCAGTACTTC

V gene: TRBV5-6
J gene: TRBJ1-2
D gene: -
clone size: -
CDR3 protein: CASSLIVSGNYGYTF
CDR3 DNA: TGTGCCAGCAGCTTGATAGTTTCGGGTAACTATGGCTACACCTTC

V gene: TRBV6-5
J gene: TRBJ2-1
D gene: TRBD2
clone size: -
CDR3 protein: CASSNTSGRFGEQFF
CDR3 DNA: TGTGCCAGCAGTAATACTAGCGGGAGATTTGGTGAGCAGTTCTTC

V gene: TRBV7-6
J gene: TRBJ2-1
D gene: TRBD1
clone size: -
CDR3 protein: CASSDEGTAYNEQFF
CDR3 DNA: TGTGCCAGCAGCGACGAGGGGACAGCCTACAATGAGCAGTTCTTC

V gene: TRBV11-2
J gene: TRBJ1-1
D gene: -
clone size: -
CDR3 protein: CAAGRENTEAFF
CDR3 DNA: TGTGCCGCGGGGAGGGAGAACACTGAAGCTTTCTTT

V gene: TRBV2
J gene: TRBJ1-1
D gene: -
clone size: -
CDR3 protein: CASRGGTPAFF
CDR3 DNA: TGTGCCAGCCGAGGGGGGACCCCGGCTTTCTTT

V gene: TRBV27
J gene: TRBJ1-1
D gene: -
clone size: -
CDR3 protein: CASSLSQGPEAFF
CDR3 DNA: TGTGCCAGCAGTTTATCGCAGGGCCCTGAAGCTTTCTTT

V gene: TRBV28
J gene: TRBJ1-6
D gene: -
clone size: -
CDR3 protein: CASTPVVFSPLHF
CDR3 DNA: TGTGCCAGCACCCCGGTGGTCTTTTCACCCCTCCACTTT

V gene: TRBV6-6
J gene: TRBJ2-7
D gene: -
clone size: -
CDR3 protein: CASRGQGISEQYF
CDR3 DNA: TGTGCCAGCAGAGGGCAGGGGATAAGCGAGCAGTACTTC

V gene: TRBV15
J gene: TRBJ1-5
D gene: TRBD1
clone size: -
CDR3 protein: CATSRVGQGYQPQHF
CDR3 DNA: TGTGCCACCAGCAGAGTGGGACAGGGCTATCAGCCCCAGCATTTT

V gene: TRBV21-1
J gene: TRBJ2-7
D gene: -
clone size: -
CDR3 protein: CASSLRDFWPGEQYF
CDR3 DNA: TGTGCCAGCAGCCTCAGGGACTTCTGGCCAGGCGAGCAGTACTTC

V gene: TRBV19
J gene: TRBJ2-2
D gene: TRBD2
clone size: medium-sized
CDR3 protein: CASSLTSGRAVGELFF
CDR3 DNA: TGTGCCAGTAGTCTGACTAGCGGGAGGGCGGTCGGGGAGCTGTTTTTT

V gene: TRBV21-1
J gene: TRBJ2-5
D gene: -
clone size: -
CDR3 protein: CASSKFDPGLAGGEETQYF
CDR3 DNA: TGTGCCAGCAGCAAATTTGACCCGGGACTAGCGGGAGGGGAAGAGACCCAGTACTTC

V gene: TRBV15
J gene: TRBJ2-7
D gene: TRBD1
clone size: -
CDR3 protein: CATRGTGFHEQYF
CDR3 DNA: TGTGCCACCAGAGGGACAGGGTTTCACGAGCAGTACTTC

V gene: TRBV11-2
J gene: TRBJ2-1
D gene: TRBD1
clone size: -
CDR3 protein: CASSDRDRGLENEQFF
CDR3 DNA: TGTGCCAGCAGCGACCGGGACAGGGGGTTAGAGAATGAGCAGTTCTTC

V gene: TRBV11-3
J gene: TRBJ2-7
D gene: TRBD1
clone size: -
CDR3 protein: CASSITGGRGLYEQYF
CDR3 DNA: TGTGCCAGCAGCATAACAGGGGGCAGAGGTCTCTACGAGCAGTACTTC

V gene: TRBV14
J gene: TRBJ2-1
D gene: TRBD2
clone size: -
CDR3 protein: CASSRRLAGGPHNEQFF
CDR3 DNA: TGTGCCAGCAGCCGCCGACTAGCGGGAGGGCCCCACAATGAGCAGTTCTTC

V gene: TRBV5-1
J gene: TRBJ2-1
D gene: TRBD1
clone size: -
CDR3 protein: CASSPGTDYYNEQFF
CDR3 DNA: TGCGCCAGCAGTCCCGGGACAGACTATTACAATGAGCAGTTCTTC

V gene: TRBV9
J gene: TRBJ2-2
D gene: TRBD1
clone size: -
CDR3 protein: CASSVVGQGVTGELFF
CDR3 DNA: TGTGCCAGCAGCGTAGTAGGACAGGGGGTTACCGGGGAGCTGTTTTTT

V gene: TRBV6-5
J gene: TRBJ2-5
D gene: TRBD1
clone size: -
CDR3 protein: CASSTYRGSETQYF
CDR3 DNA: TGTGCCAGCAGCACCTACAGGGGTTCAGAGACCCAGTACTTC